The 26 T cell receptor beta chains reported below all come from one sample, sequenced in a study of beta chain features in type 1 diabetes. As every portion of the isolated RNA was reverse transcribed, the sequencing read expressed TCRB transcripts. Libraries were prepared by immunoSEQ multiplex PCR; TCRdb keeps only in-frame clonotypes and omits some of them. The sample has just over 150,000 clones, around 10% seen once; the top ten hold roughly 2%. The specimen was central memory CD4+ T cells from blood. The receptors shown here come from a man younger than 35 in good health.

The rearrangement uses TRBV19 and TRBJ2-5; possibly TRBD1 for D (6 bases). The germline gives CDR1 LNHDA, CDR2 SQIVND (reference sequence). The CDR3 runs to 14 residues. The ends were cut back, 5 bases at V and 1 base at J, with 11 bases in the middle. CDR3 loop: CASSGRTAQETQYF. In nucleotides, the CDR3 is TGTGCCAGTAGTGGAAGGACAGCCCAAGAGACCCAGTACTTC.

The chain carries TRBV5-4 and TRBJ1-1, with 7 bases lining up with TRBD1. V shed 3 bases and J 4 bases; nucleotides not matched to a gene: 6. The germline CDR1 and CDR2 sequences are SGHNT and YYREEE (reference sequence). The CDR3 length is 14 residues. Written as DNA, the CDR3 is TGTGCCAGCAGCTCACGACAGGGTTTCACTGAAGCTTTCTTT. Protein: CASSSRQGFTEAFF.

This chain connects TRBV5-8 to TRBJ2-5, with D uncertain. CDR3 length: 13 amino acids. Germline assignment: CDR1 SGHTS and CDR2 YDEGEE. The ends were cut back, 0 bases at V and 4 bases at J, with 7 bases in the middle. The CDR3 is CASSLVGLETQYF. In DNA, the CDR3 is TGTGCCAGCAGCTTGGTAGGGCTAGAGACCCAGTACTTC.

In its sample, this clone was seen a few times. V is TRBV6-5 and J is TRBJ2-7, with TRBD2 identical over 9 bases. V shed 2 bases, J shed 0 bases, and the junction held 2 bases outside the gene matches. CDR3 length: 15 residues. Germline CDR1 reads MNHEY; CDR2 reads SVGAGI. The CDR3 region has the DNA TGTGCCAGCAGTTACCTAGCGGGACCCTCCTACGAGCAGTACTTC. It specifies CASSYLAGPSYEQYF.

This sequence joins TRBV6-5 and TRBJ1-1, with D uncertain. Germline V lookup: CDR1 MNHEY, CDR2 SVGAGI. V was clipped by 4 bases and J by 5 bases, with 11 bases between them. The CDR3 covers 13 residues. CDR3 bases: TGTGCCAGCAGTTCCCTGGGGAAAACTGAAGCTTTCTTT. Its translation is CASSSLGKTEAFF.

V gene TRBV4-3 combines with J gene TRBJ2-6; D ambiguous. Trimming removed 1 base from V and 1 base from J, with 11 bases in between. CDR1 is LGHNA, CDR2 YSLEER, per germline. The CDR3 extends over 17 amino acids. The CDR3 nucleotides are TGCGCCAGCAGCCAAGGAGGCGTTCCGTCTGGGGCCAACGTCCTGACTTTC. As protein: CASSQGGVPSGANVLTF.

This clone was counted a few times. The chain has TRBV14 and TRBJ2-1; 8 bases fit TRBD2. Trimming cost V 3 bases and J 6 bases; bases outside gene matches: 7. This CDR3 region has 15 residues. Germline CDR1 SGHDN, CDR2 FVKESK. CDR3 nucleotide sequence: TGTGCCAGCAGCCATAGGGGACTAGGGGCCAATGAGCAGTTCTTC. Protein product: CASSHRGLGANEQFF. Full variable domain (rest looked up from reference TRBV14 and TRBJ2-1): EAGVTQFPSHSVIEKGQTVTLRCDPISGHDNLYWYRRVMGKEIKFLLHFVKESKQDESGMPNNRFLAERTGGTYSTLKVQPAELEDSGVYFCASSHRGLGANEQFFGPGTRLTVL.

The J gene is TRBJ1-6, the V gene TRBV27, with D unclear. The CDR3 is made up of 14 amino acids. The germline V gene has CDR1 MNHEY and CDR2 SMNVEV (reference sequence). V lost 2 bases and J lost 9, with 11 bases in between. CDR3 in amino acids: CASSLMVGRSPLHF. DNA for the CDR3: TGTGCCAGCAGTTTAATGGTAGGGCGTTCACCCCTCCACTTT.

There are a few counts of this clone. The chain joins TRBV29-1 to TRBJ1-1; D is unresolved. Germline CDR1 SQVTM, CDR2 ANQGSEA. There are 14 residues in the CDR3. V was trimmed by 4 bases and J by 0 bases, leaving 12 bases between them. CDR3 sequence reads: CSVVGSGMNTEAFF. In DNA, the CDR3 is TGCAGCGTTGTCGGAAGCGGCATGAACACTGAAGCTTTCTTT.

This chain uses TRBV27 with TRBJ2-3; possible D gene TRBD1, 6 bases. Germline CDR1 MNHEY, CDR2 SMNVEV (reference sequence). With 7 bases removed from V and 8 bases from J, the gap between germline ends came to 19 bases. CDR3 size: 14 residues. The CDR3 nucleotides are TGTGCCAGCACCTACAGTATCCGAGGGGGTACGCAGTATTTT. Translation gives CASTYSIRGGTQYF.

There are a few counts of this clone. The CDR3 nucleotides are TGTGCCAGTAGTTCAAGGACAAGCTCCTACGAGCAGTACTTC. Protein: CASSSRTSSYEQYF. The V gene is TRBV19, the J gene TRBJ2-7; D is perhaps TRBD1 (5 bases). Germline V lookup: CDR1 LNHDA, CDR2 SQIVND (reference sequence). The CDR3 loop spans 14 amino acids. V shed 5 bases and J shed 0 bases, with 11 bases lying between them.

V usage is TRBV6-6 and J usage is TRBJ1-5; the D gene is possibly TRBD1 (6 bases). The CDR3 is 14 residues long. The V end was cut by 5 bases, the J end by 4 bases, with 12 bases between. Germline V gives CDR1 MNHNY, CDR2 SVGAGI (reference sequence). The CDR3 protein is CASSPGTTNQPQHF. DNA for the CDR3: TGTGCCAGCAGTCCCGGGACAACAAATCAGCCCCAGCATTTT.

This clone has a handful of counts. V usage is TRBV30 and J usage is TRBJ2-7; D unclear. Germline CDR1 GTSNPN, CDR2 SVGIG (reference sequence). The CDR3 sequence is 14 residues long. V lost 3 bases and J lost 2, with 14 bases in between. CDR3 residues: CAWSLPGRTYEQYF. DNA of the CDR3: TGTGCCTGGAGCCTCCCAGGCCGCACCTACGAGCAGTACTTC.

This clone was seen only a few times. This sequence joins TRBV11-2 and TRBJ2-1; the match to TRBD1 covers 7 bases. V trimming: 7 bases; J trimming: 4 bases; junction bases outside the gene matches: 7. This CDR3 contains 14 residues. Germline V CDR1 and CDR2: SGHAT, FQNNGV. This CDR3 is CASISTGVYNEQFF. Here the CDR3 DNA reads TGTGCCAGCATCTCCACAGGGGTTTACAATGAGCAGTTCTTC.

The chain is built from TRBV5-1 and TRBJ2-7; D unresolved. Germline loops: CDR1 SGHRS, CDR2 YFSETQ. Deletions cut 4 bases from V and 0 bases from J, with 17 bases between. The CDR3 runs 16 residues. The CDR3 region has the DNA TGCGCCAGCAGCCCTCTTTCGACTCAGTCCTCCTACGAGCAGTACTTC. Amino acid sequence: CASSPLSTQSSYEQYF.

The chain has TRBV15 and TRBJ2-3, with TRBD1 matching 7 bases. Looked up from germline, CDR1 is LNHNV and CDR2 is YYDKDF (reference sequence). This CDR3 has 17 residues. V shed 5 bases, J shed 2 bases, and the junction held 13 bases outside the gene matches. CDR3 loop: CATSPSPGTANTDTQYF. The CDR3 DNA sequence: TGTGCCACCAGCCCATCCCCCGGGACAGCTAACACAGATACGCAGTATTTT.

This chain joins TRBV2 and TRBJ2-1; D may be TRBD2 (6 bases). V lost 3 bases and J 9 bases, leaving 18 bases between the germline ends. The CDR3 runs to 15 residues. Germline V gene sequence: CDR1 SNHLY, CDR2 FYNNEI. The CDR3 here is CASSETGVLWGEQFF. CDR3 coding DNA: TGTGCCAGCAGTGAGACGGGAGTGCTGTGGGGTGAGCAGTTCTTC.

This clone was seen repeatedly, ten times or more. This chain connects TRBV30 to TRBJ1-4, with 9 bases matching TRBD1. Germline V CDR1 and CDR2: GTSNPN, SVGIG (reference sequence). This CDR3 has 15 amino acids. The junction had 15 bases not matched to a gene; V was cut back by 8 bases and J by 8 bases. This CDR3 reads CALHKRTGVNEKLFF. CDR3 DNA sequence: TGTGCCCTACATAAGCGGACAGGGGTAAACGAAAAACTGTTTTTT.

This clone was observed a handful of times. This chain uses TRBV13 with TRBJ2-1; either TRBD1 or TRBD2 may supply D (6 bases each). Germline CDR1 and CDR2: PRHDT and FYEKMQ (reference sequence). V gave up 8 bases and J gave up 7 bases, with 21 bases separating them. The CDR3 is 15 residues long. The CDR3 DNA reads as TGTGCCAGCGAAGGCCCCCGGGGGCTTGAAAATGAGCAGTTCTTC. Translation gives CASEGPRGLENEQFF.

V is TRBV4-2 and J is TRBJ1-3, with 11 bases that match TRBD1. CDR3 length: 17 amino acids. The germline V gene has CDR1 LGHNA and CDR2 YNFKEQ. J gave up 0 bases and V 0 bases, and 1 base lay outside the gene matches. CDR3 in DNA: TGTGCCAGCAGCCAAGAGGACAGGGGGCACTCTGGAAACACCATATATTTT. It specifies CASSQEDRGHSGNTIYF.

This clone was observed a handful of times. J is TRBJ1-3 and V is TRBV13; 10 nucleotides agree with TRBD1. V shed 5 bases and J 1 base; nucleotides not matched to a gene: 8. Germline lookup yields CDR1 PRHDT and CDR2 FYEKMQ (reference sequence). The CDR3 loop spans 17 amino acids. CDR3 amino acids: CASSLRTGGNSGNTIYF. The DNA for the CDR3 is TGTGCCAGCAGCCTCCGGACAGGGGGAAATTCTGGAAACACCATATATTTT.

The V gene is TRBV7-7, the J gene TRBJ2-3; 10 bases are a match to TRBD1. Germline V lookup: CDR1 SSHAT, CDR2 FNYEAQ (reference sequence). The CDR3 is 14 residues long. The V and J ends lost 5 bases and 4 bases, in that order; junction bases with no gene match: 3. The CDR3 protein is CASSLGTGADTQYF. The DNA of the CDR3 is TGTGCCAGCAGCCTGGGGACAGGGGCAGATACGCAGTATTTT.

The sample holds a few counts of this clone. The CDR3 nucleotides are TGTGCCTGGAGTAGGGGACTGAGCAATCAGCCCCAGCATTTT. Residues: CAWSRGLSNQPQHF. The J gene is TRBJ1-5, the V gene TRBV30; D possibly corresponds to TRBD1 (5 bases). Germline V gene lookup returns CDR1 GTSNPN and CDR2 SVGIG (reference sequence). Trimming cost V 2 bases and J 1 base, with 9 bases left between them. There are 14 residues in the CDR3.

This clone turned up a few times. The rearrangement links TRBV9 to TRBJ2-3; D may be TRBD2 (6 bases). Germline CDR1 SGDLS, CDR2 YYNGEE. Trimming left V 7 bases short and J 2 bases short, with 8 bases between. This CDR3 comprises 12 residues. The CDR3 coding sequence is TGTGCCAGCCGGGACTCCACAGATACGCAGTATTTT. It is translated as CASRDSTDTQYF.

This clone was detected ten times or more. The V and J genes are TRBV15 and TRBJ1-5, with 9 bases identical to TRBD1. The CDR3 covers 17 residues. Germline V lookup: CDR1 LNHNV, CDR2 YYDKDF (reference sequence). The junction had 10 bases not matched to a gene; V was cut back by 5 bases and J by 2 bases. The CDR3 spells CATSSRDRERGNQPQHF. The CDR3 DNA reads TGTGCCACCAGCTCCCGGGACAGGGAACGGGGCAATCAGCCCCAGCATTTT.

The chain is built from TRBV30 and TRBJ2-1; 11 bases are shared with TRBD2. The germline CDR1 and CDR2 sequences are GTSNPN and SVGIG (reference sequence). This CDR3 comprises 15 residues. V was clipped by 1 base and J by 9 bases; unmatched bases: 8. CDR3 sequence (DNA): TGTGCCTGGAGTGGGAATAGCGGGGGGGCGCGTGAGCAGTTCTTC. Protein product: CAWSGNSGGAREQFF.